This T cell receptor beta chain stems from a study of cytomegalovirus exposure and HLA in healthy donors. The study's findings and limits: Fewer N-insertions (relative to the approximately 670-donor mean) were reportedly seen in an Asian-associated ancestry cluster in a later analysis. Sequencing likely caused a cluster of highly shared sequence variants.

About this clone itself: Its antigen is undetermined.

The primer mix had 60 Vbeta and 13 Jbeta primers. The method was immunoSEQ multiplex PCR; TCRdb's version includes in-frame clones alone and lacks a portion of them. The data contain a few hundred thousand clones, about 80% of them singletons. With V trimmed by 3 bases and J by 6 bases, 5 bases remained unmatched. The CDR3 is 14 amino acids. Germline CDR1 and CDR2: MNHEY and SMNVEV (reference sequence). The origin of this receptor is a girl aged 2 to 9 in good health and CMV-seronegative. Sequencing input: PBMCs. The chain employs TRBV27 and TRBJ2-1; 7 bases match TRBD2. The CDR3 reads CASSLSGRSNEQFF. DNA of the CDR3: TGTGCCAGCAGTTTGTCCGGGAGGAGCAATGAGCAGTTCTTC.